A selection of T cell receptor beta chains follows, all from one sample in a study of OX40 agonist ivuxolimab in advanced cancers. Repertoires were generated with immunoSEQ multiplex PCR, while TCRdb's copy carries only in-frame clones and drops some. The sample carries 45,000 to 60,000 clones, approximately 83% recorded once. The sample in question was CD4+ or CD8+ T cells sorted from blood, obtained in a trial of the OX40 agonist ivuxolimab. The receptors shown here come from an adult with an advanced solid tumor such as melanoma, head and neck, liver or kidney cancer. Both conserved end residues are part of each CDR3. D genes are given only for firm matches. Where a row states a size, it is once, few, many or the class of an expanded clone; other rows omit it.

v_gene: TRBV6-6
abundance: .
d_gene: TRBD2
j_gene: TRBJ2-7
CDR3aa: CASSASGTSYEQYF
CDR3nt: TGTGCCAGCAGCGCTAGCGGGACATCCTACGAGCAGTACTTC

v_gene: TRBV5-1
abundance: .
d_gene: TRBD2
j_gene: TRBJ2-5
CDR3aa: CASSDLGLAGGETQYF
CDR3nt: TGCGCCAGCAGCGACCTGGGGCTAGCGGGGGGAGAGACCCAGTACTTC

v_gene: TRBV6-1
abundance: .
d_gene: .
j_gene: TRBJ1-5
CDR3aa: CASSEYPYSNQPQHF
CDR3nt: TGTGCCAGCAGTGAATACCCTTATAGCAATCAGCCCCAGCATTTT

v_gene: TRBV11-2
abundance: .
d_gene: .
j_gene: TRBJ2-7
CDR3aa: CASSAGRPGPYEQYF
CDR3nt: TGTGCCAGCAGCGCCGGGAGACCGGGGCCCTACGAGCAGTACTTC

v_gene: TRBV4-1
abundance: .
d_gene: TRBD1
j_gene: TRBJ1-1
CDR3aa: CASSQGTGGYPEAFF
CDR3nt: TGCGCCAGCAGCCAAGGCACAGGGGGTTACCCTGAAGCTTTCTTT

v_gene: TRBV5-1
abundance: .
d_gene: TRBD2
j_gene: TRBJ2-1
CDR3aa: CASSLIFNREVDEQFF
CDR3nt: TGCGCCAGCAGCTTAATCTTCAACCGGGAGGTTGATGAGCAGTTCTTC

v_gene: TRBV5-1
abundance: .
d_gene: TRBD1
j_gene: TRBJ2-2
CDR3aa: CASSLAGTGGNTGELFF
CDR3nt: TGCGCCAGCAGCTTGGCTGGGACAGGGGGGAACACCGGGGAGCTGTTTTTT

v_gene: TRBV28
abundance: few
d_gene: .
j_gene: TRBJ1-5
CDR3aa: CASSFPREIGSNQPQHF
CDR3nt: TGTGCCAGCAGTTTCCCCAGGGAGATCGGTAGCAATCAGCCCCAGCATTTT

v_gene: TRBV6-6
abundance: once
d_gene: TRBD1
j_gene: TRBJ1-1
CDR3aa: CASSTGQGEAFF
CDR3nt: TGTGCCAGCAGCACCGGACAGGGGGAAGCTTTCTTT

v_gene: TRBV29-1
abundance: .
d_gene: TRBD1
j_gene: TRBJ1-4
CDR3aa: CSFSGTGNEKLFF
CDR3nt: TGCAGCTTCTCCGGGACAGGGAATGAAAAACTGTTTTTT

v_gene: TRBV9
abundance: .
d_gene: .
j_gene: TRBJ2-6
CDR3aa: CASSVGPGTGANVLTF
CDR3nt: TGTGCCAGCAGCGTAGGTCCCGGGACTGGGGCCAACGTCCTGACTTTC

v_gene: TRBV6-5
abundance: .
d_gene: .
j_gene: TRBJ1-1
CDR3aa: CASSSNRVRTEAFF
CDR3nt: TGTGCCAGCAGTTCCAACAGGGTGCGCACTGAAGCTTTCTTT

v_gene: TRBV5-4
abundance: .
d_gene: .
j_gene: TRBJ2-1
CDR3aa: CASSQPDTFNEQFF
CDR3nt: TGTGCCAGCAGCCAACCCGACACCTTCAATGAGCAGTTCTTC

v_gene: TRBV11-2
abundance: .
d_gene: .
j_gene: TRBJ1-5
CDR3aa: CASSLDRKQPQHF
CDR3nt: TGTGCCAGCAGCTTAGATCGGAAACAGCCCCAGCATTTT

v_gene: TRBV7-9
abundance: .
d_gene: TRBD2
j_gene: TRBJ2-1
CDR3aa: CASSLSSGRVNEQFF
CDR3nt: TGTGCCAGCAGCTTATCTAGCGGGAGAGTTAATGAGCAGTTCTTC

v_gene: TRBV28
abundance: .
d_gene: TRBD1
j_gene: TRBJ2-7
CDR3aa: CASSLVGTGQFSYEQYF
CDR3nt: TGTGCCAGCAGTCTAGTGGGAACGGGACAGTTTTCCTACGAGCAGTACTTC

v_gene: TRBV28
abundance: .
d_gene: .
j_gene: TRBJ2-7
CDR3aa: CASSFKQAGDEQYF
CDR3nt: TGTGCCAGCAGTTTTAAACAGGCCGGAGACGAGCAGTACTTC

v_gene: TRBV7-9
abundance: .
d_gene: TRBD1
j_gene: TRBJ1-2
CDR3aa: CASSLAPGQGVTGYTF
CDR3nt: TGTGCCAGCAGCTTAGCACCGGGACAGGGGGTTACTGGCTACACCTTC

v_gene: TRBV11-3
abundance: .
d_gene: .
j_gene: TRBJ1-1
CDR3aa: CASSNDGNTEAFF
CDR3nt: TGTGCCAGCAGCAACGACGGGAACACTGAAGCTTTCTTT

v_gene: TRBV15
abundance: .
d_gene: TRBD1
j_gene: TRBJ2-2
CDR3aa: CATSSNRGLGELFF
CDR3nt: TGTGCCACCAGTTCCAACAGGGGGCTGGGGGAGCTGTTTTTT

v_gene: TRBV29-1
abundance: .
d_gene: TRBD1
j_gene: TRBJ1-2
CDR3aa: CSVSLWGQGEMGGYTF
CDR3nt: TGCAGCGTTTCTTTGTGGGGACAGGGGGAAATGGGCGGCTACACCTTC

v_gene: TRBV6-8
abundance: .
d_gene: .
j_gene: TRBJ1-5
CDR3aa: CASSYMGCGVQPQHF
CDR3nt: TGTGCCAGCAGTTATATGGGCTGTGGGGTTCAGCCCCAGCATTTT

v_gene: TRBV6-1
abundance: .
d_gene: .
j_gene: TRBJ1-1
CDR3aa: CASTPLKVEATEAFF
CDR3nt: TGTGCCTCCACTCCCCTCAAGGTGGAGGCCACTGAAGCTTTCTTT

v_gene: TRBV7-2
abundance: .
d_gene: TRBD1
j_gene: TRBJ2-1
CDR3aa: CASSGGDRESEFF
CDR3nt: TGTGCCAGCAGCGGCGGGGACAGGGAATCTGAGTTCTTC

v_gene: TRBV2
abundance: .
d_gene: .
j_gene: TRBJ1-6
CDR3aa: CASRTALGSPLHF
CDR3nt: TGTGCCAGCAGGACAGCCCTGGGATCACCCCTCCACTTT

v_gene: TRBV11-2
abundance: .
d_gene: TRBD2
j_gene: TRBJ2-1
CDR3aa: CASSLTALAGDNEQFF
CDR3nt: TGTGCCAGCAGCTTAACCGCACTAGCGGGGGACAATGAGCAGTTCTTC

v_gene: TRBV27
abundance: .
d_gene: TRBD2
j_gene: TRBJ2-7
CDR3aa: CASSLTRGGGGEQYF
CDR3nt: TGTGCCAGCAGTCTGACTAGGGGAGGCGGGGGGGAGCAGTACTTC

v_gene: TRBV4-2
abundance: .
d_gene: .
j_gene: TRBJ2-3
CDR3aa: CASSQEARSTDTQYF
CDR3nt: TGTGCCAGCAGCCAAGAGGCTAGGAGCACAGATACGCAGTATTTT

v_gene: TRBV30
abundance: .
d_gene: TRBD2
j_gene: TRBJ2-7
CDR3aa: CAWRMAGGVLGEQYF
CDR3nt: TGTGCCTGGAGGATGGCGGGAGGTGTCTTGGGTGAGCAGTACTTC

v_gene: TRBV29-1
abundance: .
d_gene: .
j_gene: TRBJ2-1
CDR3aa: CSVNRADPQFF
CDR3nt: TGCAGCGTAAACAGGGCCGATCCGCAGTTCTTC

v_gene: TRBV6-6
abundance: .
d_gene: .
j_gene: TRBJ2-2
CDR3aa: CASGGWGELFF
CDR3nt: TGTGCCAGCGGGGGCTGGGGGGAGCTGTTTTTT

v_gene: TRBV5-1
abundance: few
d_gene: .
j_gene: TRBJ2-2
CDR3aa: CASSLLRERGELFF
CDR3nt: TGCGCCAGCAGCTTGTTAAGGGAACGCGGGGAGCTGTTTTTT

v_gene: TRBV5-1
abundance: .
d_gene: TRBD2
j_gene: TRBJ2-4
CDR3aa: CASRRTSGGQNIQYF
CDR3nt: TGCGCCAGCAGACGGACTAGCGGGGGCCAAAACATTCAGTACTTC

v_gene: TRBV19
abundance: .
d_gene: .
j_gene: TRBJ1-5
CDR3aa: CASSTVRYSNQPQHF
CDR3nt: TGTGCCAGTAGTACGGTGCGTTATAGCAATCAGCCCCAGCATTTT

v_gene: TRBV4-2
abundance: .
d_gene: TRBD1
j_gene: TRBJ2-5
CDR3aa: CASSRDRGQETQYF
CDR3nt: TGTGCCAGCAGCCGGGACAGGGGGCAAGAGACCCAGTACTTC

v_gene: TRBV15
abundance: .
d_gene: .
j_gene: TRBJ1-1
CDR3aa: CATSRGTVNTEAFF
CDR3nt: TGTGCCACCAGCAGAGGGACAGTGAACACTGAAGCTTTCTTT

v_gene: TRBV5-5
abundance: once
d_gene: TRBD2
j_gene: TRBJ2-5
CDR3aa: CASTPVEGGPQETQYF
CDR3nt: TGTGCCAGCACCCCTGTAGAGGGAGGGCCCCAAGAGACCCAGTACTTC

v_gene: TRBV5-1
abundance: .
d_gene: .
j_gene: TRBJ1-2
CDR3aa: CASRFGPGYGYTF
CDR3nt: TGCGCCAGCAGGTTTGGCCCGGGGTATGGCTACACCTTC

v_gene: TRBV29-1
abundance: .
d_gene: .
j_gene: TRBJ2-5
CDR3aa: CSVVSVETQYF
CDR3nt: TGCAGCGTTGTCAGCGTTGAGACCCAGTACTTC

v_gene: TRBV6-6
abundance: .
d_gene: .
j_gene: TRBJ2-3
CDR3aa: CASSDTGPADTQYF
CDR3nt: TGTGCCAGCAGTGACACAGGGCCGGCAGATACGCAGTATTTT

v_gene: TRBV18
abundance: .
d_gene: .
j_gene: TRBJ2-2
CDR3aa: CASSRGELGTGELFF
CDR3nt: TGTGCCAGCTCCCGAGGGGAGTTGGGCACCGGGGAGCTGTTTTTT

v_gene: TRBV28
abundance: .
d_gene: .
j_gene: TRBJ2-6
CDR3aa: CASSRGGAGDGANVLTF
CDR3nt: TGTGCCAGCAGTCGAGGGGGGGCCGGCGATGGGGCCAACGTCCTGACTTTC

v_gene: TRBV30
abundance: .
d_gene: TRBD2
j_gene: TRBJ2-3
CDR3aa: CAWRAGGPLYF
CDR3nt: TGTGCCTGGAGGGCGGGAGGGCCCTTGTATTTT

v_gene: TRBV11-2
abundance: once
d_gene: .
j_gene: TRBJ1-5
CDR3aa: CASSLGSNQPQHF
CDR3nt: TGTGCCAGCAGCTTAGGAAGCAATCAGCCCCAGCATTTT

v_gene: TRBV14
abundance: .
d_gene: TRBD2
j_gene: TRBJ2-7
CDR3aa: CASSPSRGLAGVYEQYF
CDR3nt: TGTGCCAGCAGCCCGTCGAGGGGACTAGCGGGAGTTTACGAGCAGTACTTC

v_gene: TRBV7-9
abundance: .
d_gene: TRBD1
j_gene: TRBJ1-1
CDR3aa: CASSLEQGANLDTEAFF
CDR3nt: TGTGCCAGCAGCTTAGAGCAGGGGGCTAATTTGGACACTGAAGCTTTCTTT

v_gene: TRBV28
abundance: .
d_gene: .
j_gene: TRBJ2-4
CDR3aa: CASSFTPDGLAKNIQYF
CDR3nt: TGTGCCAGCAGTTTCACCCCGGACGGACTAGCCAAAAACATTCAGTACTTC

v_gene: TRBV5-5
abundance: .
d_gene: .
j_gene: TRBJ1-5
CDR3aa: CASSLGVLGQPQHF
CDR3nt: TGTGCCAGCAGCTTAGGGGTTCTAGGGCAGCCCCAGCATTTT

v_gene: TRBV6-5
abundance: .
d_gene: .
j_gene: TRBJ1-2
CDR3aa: CASRGGTANYGYTF
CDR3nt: TGTGCCAGCAGGGGGGGCACTGCTAACTATGGCTACACCTTC

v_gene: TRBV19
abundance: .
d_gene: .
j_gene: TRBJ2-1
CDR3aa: CASRSSGASNEQFF
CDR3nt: TGTGCCAGTAGGAGCTCGGGCGCTTCCAATGAGCAGTTCTTC

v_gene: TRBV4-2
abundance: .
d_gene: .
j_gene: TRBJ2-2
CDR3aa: CASSQDSQRGELFF
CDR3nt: TGTGCCAGCAGCCAAGATTCCCAGCGCGGGGAGCTGTTTTTT

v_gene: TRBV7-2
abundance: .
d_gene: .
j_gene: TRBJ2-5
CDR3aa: CASSFRGLQETQYF
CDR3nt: TGTGCCAGCAGCTTCCGGGGCCTCCAAGAGACCCAGTACTTC

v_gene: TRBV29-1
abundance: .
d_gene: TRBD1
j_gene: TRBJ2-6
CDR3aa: CSVTGGSGANVLTF
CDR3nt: TGCAGCGTGACAGGGGGCTCTGGGGCCAACGTCCTGACTTTC

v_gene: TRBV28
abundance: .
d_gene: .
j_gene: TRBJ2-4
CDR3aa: CASSLGGVPAKNIQYF
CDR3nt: TGTGCCAGCAGTTTAGGAGGGGTCCCAGCCAAAAACATTCAGTACTTC

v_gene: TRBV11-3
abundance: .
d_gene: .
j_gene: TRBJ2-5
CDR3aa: CASSARRGEETQYF
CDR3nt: TGTGCCAGCAGCGCCCGGAGGGGGGAGGAGACCCAGTACTTC

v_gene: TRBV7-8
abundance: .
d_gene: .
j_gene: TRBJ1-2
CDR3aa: CASSPHRTNYGYTF
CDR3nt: TGTGCCAGCAGCCCCCACAGAACAAACTATGGCTACACCTTC

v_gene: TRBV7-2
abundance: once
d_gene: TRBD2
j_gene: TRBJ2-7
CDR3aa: CASSYPRTSGGPYEQYF
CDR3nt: TGTGCCAGCAGCTACCCACGGACTAGCGGGGGACCTTACGAGCAGTACTTC

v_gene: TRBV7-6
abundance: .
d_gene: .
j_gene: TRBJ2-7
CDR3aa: CASSPRPANEQYF
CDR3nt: TGTGCCAGCAGCCCCCGTCCGGCGAACGAGCAGTACTTC

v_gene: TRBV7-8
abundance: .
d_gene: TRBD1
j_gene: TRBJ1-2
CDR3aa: CASSSRVGGLYGYTF
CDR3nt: TGTGCCAGCAGCTCCCGGGTAGGGGGCCTCTATGGCTACACCTTC